Listed below are T cell receptor beta chains from one sample, sequenced in a study of blood T cell repertoires in COVID-19. TCRdb's copy holds only in-frame clones and misses some; the assay was immunoSEQ multiplex PCR. Of about 90,000 clones listed, approximately 75% are singletons. The material sequenced was peripheral blood. The source is a human donor in a cohort sampled during active COVID-19. Each CDR3 is given with its conserved first and last residue. A D gene is named only where the DNA matches it firmly. Clone size appears in some rows only: once, few, many, or a class for an expanded clone.

abundance | j_gene | v_gene | d_gene | len | CDR3nt | CDR3aa
NA | TRBJ1-4 | TRBV3-1/TRBV3-2 | TRBD1 | 16 | TGTGCCAGCAGTAACCCGGGACAGGGAAGAGGGGAAAAACTGTTTTTT | CASSNPGQGRGEKLFF
NA | TRBJ1-6 | TRBV19 | NA | 13 | TGTGCCAGTATAGGAGGGGCGGCGGCGGCCCTCCACTTT | CASIGGAAAALHF
NA | TRBJ2-2 | TRBV7-3 | NA | 17 | TGTGCCAGCAGCTTAACGTCGGGGATGGCGAACACCGGGGAGCTGTTTTTT | CASSLTSGMANTGELFF
NA | TRBJ1-2 | TRBV15 | NA | 13 | TGTGCCACCAGCCGCGACAGAAACTATGGCTACACCTTC | CATSRDRNYGYTF
NA | TRBJ1-1 | TRBV3-1/TRBV3-2 | NA | 12 | TGTGCCAGCAGCCTCCAACGGGCTGAAGCTTTCTTT | CASSLQRAEAFF
NA | TRBJ1-2 | TRBV6-5 | NA | 15 | TGTGCCAGCAGTACCTCAGGGGCGCCCTATGGAGGCTACACCTTC | CASSTSGAPYGGYTF
NA | TRBJ2-7 | TRBV19 | TRBD1 | 15 | TGTGCCAGTAGTATATGGGCCGGACAGGGCGACGAGCAGTACTTC | CASSIWAGQGDEQYF
NA | TRBJ2-2 | TRBV28 | NA | 13 | TGTGCCAGCAGAAAAAGGGGTCCCGGGGAGCTGTTTTTT | CASRKRGPGELFF
NA | TRBJ1-2 | TRBV7-3 | TRBD1 | 13 | TGTGCCAGCAGCCCGACAGGGGAAGGTGGCTACACCTTC | CASSPTGEGGYTF
NA | TRBJ1-3 | TRBV5-1 | NA | 15 | TGCGCCAGCAGCCTCAACGACTACACTGGAAACACCATATATTTT | CASSLNDYTGNTIYF
NA | TRBJ1-1 | TRBV6-6 | TRBD1 | 16 | TGTGCCAGCAGCCACACTAGGACAGGGCTGAACACTGAAGCTTTCTTT | CASSHTRTGLNTEAFF
NA | TRBJ2-2 | TRBV5-6 | NA | 17 | TGTGCCAGCAGCTTGTTGGGCGGGACAGTTTTGACCGGGGAGCTGTTTTTT | CASSLLGGTVLTGELFF
NA | TRBJ2-3 | TRBV5-1 | NA | 14 | TGCGCCAGCAGCTCCCGTCTAGGCACAGATACGCAGTATTTT | CASSSRLGTDTQYF
NA | TRBJ2-5 | TRBV6-2/TRBV6-3 | TRBD1 | 16 | TGTGCCAGCAGTTACGGTCCGGGACAGTACCAAGAGACCCAGTACTTC | CASSYGPGQYQETQYF
NA | TRBJ1-1 | TRBV6-5 | NA | 15 | TGTGCCAGCGGCGGGGGTCAGGGGCGCAACACTGAAGCTTTCTTT | CASGGGQGRNTEAFF
NA | TRBJ2-7 | TRBV6-5 | TRBD2 | 15 | TGTGCCAGCACCACGAATCCGGGGGGTCTTTACGAGCAGTACTTC | CASTTNPGGLYEQYF
NA | TRBJ2-7 | TRBV20-1 | NA | 11 | TGCAGTGCTAGGGCCTCCTACGAGCAGTACTTC | CSARASYEQYF
NA | TRBJ2-3 | TRBV19 | TRBD1 | 14 | TGTGCCAGTACTGGACAGGGACGGGCAGATACGCAGTATTTT | CASTGQGRADTQYF
NA | TRBJ1-4 | TRBV5-1 | TRBD1 | 18 | TGCGCCAGCAGCACTGGGACAGGGGCAAATCCAACTAATGAAAAACTGTTTTTT | CASSTGTGANPTNEKLFF
NA | TRBJ1-3 | TRBV7-9 | NA | 15 | TGTGCCAGCAGCTTTACAGGGTTTTCAGGAAACACCATATATTTT | CASSFTGFSGNTIYF
many | TRBJ1-3 | TRBV7-8 | TRBD1 | 16 | TGTGCCAGCAGCCCACGGGACAGGGGGCGCGAAAACACCATATATTTT | CASSPRDRGRENTIYF
NA | TRBJ2-2 | TRBV19 | NA | 15 | TGTGCCAGTAACCCGACAGCCTCGAACACCGGGGAGCTGTTTTTT | CASNPTASNTGELFF
NA | TRBJ2-4 | TRBV5-5 | TRBD1 | 16 | TGTGCCAGCACCCAACGGACAGGGCCAGCCAAAAACATTCAGTACTTC | CASTQRTGPAKNIQYF
NA | TRBJ1-5 | TRBV6-6 | NA | 14 | TGTGCCAGCAGGGTACAGGGCCGCAATCAGCCCCAGCATTTT | CASRVQGRNQPQHF
NA | TRBJ1-4 | TRBV20-1 | NA | 14 | TGCAGTGCTAGTCTACCCCCAACTAATGAAAAACTGTTTTTT | CSASLPPTNEKLFF
NA | TRBJ2-7 | TRBV19 | TRBD1 | 13 | TGTGCCAGTAGCCAGAAGGGGGCCCACGAGCAGTACTTC | CASSQKGAHEQYF
NA | TRBJ1-5 | TRBV30 | NA | 15 | TGTGCCTGGAGTGTAGACAGCCACATGAGTCAGCCCCAGCATTTT | CAWSVDSHMSQPQHF
NA | TRBJ2-1 | TRBV6-4 | TRBD1 | 15 | TGTGCCAGCAGTGACCCCGGGACAGGGAGGGATGAGCAGTTCTTC | CASSDPGTGRDEQFF
NA | TRBJ2-3 | TRBV3-1/TRBV3-2 | NA | 12 | TGTGCCAGCAGTCAGACTCGGGATACGCAGTATTTT | CASSQTRDTQYF
NA | TRBJ2-7 | TRBV4-1 | TRBD1 | 13 | TGCGCCAGCAGCCAAGACGACAGGGATGAGCAGTACTTC | CASSQDDRDEQYF
NA | TRBJ2-5 | TRBV5-8 | NA | 16 | TGTGCCAGCACAGGACGGGGGGCCTACTTAGAAGAGACCCAGTACTTC | CASTGRGAYLEETQYF
NA | TRBJ2-3 | TRBV24-1 | NA | 15 | TGTGCCACCAGTGATCCTCGGGACTCCACAGATACGCAGTATTTT | CATSDPRDSTDTQYF
once | TRBJ2-5 | TRBV5-1 | NA | 16 | TGCGCCAGCAGCTTATCGCGGGGGACACTACAAGAGACCCAGTACTTC | CASSLSRGTLQETQYF
once | TRBJ1-1 | TRBV9 | NA | 14 | TGTGCCAGCACCGTAGGTCAGGCGAACACTGAAGCTTTCTTT | CASTVGQANTEAFF
NA | TRBJ2-2 | TRBV6-6 | NA | 16 | TGTGCCAGCAGTTACCCACTAGGTCGGAGGACCGGGGAGCTGTTTTTT | CASSYPLGRRTGELFF
few | TRBJ2-1 | TRBV30 | NA | 13 | TGTGCCTGGACGTCCGCACGCCGGTATGAGCAGTTCTTC | CAWTSARRYEQFF
NA | TRBJ2-3 | TRBV10-3 | NA | 14 | TGTGCCATCAGTGAGGGCTTTCGCACAGATACGCAGTATTTT | CAISEGFRTDTQYF
NA | TRBJ1-5 | TRBV6-5 | NA | 14 | TGTGCCAGCAGTTCCTCTACCTACAATCAGCCCCAGCATTTT | CASSSSTYNQPQHF
NA | TRBJ1-4 | TRBV5-4 | TRBD1 | 14 | TGTGCCAGCAGCATCGGGACAGTTGGAGAAAAACTGTTTTTT | CASSIGTVGEKLFF
NA | TRBJ1-1 | TRBV25-1 | NA | 15 | TGTGCCAGCGAGTCATCCGGACAAGGTGACACTGAAGCTTTCTTT | CASESSGQGDTEAFF
NA | TRBJ2-1 | TRBV7-2 | NA | 14 | TGTGCCAGCGGGAGAGCCAGCGCGCTCAATGATCAGTTCTTC | CASGRASALNDQFF
NA | TRBJ2-3 | TRBV5-1 | TRBD2 | 17 | TGCGCCAGCAGCTTGGGGCTAGCGGGGCTTAGCACAGATACGCAGTATTTT | CASSLGLAGLSTDTQYF
NA | TRBJ2-7 | TRBV5-4 | TRBD2 | 16 | TGTGCCAGCAGCTTGGGGGCTAGCGGGGGACCTTACGAGCAGTACTTC | CASSLGASGGPYEQYF
NA | TRBJ1-2 | TRBV9 | NA | 15 | TGTGCCAGCAGCGCGAACGGGATGTCTAACTATGGCTACACCTTC | CASSANGMSNYGYTF
NA | TRBJ2-3 | TRBV15 | NA | 17 | TGTGCCACCAGCAGACCTGGAGAAAGGCTGGGCACAGATACGCAGTATTTT | CATSRPGERLGTDTQYF
NA | TRBJ1-4 | TRBV15 | NA | 14 | TGTGCCACCAGCAGAGATAAATTGCAGGAAAAACTGTTTTTT | CATSRDKLQEKLFF
NA | TRBJ2-7 | TRBV29-1 | NA | 12 | TGCAGCGTAGACTCGGGATCCTACGAGCAGTACTTC | CSVDSGSYEQYF
once | TRBJ1-1 | TRBV28 | TRBD1 | 13 | TGTGCCAGCAGAATGGACAGGGGCACTGAAGCTTTCTTT | CASRMDRGTEAFF
NA | TRBJ1-5 | TRBV2 | NA | 13 | TGTGCCAGCAGTAGACAGATCAATCAGCCCCAGCATTTT | CASSRQINQPQHF
NA | TRBJ2-2 | TRBV18 | TRBD1 | 16 | TGTGCCAGCTCGGCCGACAGGGGGTCCAACACCGGGGAGCTGTTTTTT | CASSADRGSNTGELFF
NA | TRBJ1-5 | TRBV11-2 | NA | 18 | TGTGCCAGCAGCTTAGCTCATAAGGGAGCCGAGAGCAATCAGCCCCAGCATTTT | CASSLAHKGAESNQPQHF
NA | TRBJ2-1 | TRBV5-5 | NA | 14 | TGTGCCAGCTCCCGGAGACTAGCCTACAATGAGCAGTTCTTC | CASSRRLAYNEQFF
NA | TRBJ1-3 | TRBV3-1/TRBV3-2 | NA | 15 | TGTGCCAGCAGCCAAGTTGTAGGGCAGGGCGGCACCATATATTTT | CASSQVVGQGGTIYF